A selection of T cell receptor beta chains follows, all from one sample in a study of OX40 agonist ivuxolimab in advanced cancers. Assay used: immunoSEQ multiplex PCR; TCRdb lists only in-frame clones, some missing. The top ten hold nearly 0.55% of the sample, which has approximately 77,000 clones, 80% to 95% seen once. Here the sequenced sample was CD4+ or CD8+ T cells sorted from blood, taken in a trial of the OX40 agonist ivuxolimab. These receptors were taken from an adult with an advanced solid tumor such as melanoma, head and neck, liver or kidney cancer. Both conserved end residues are part of each CDR3. D genes are given only for firm matches. The size entry is marked missing in some rows and otherwise reads once, few, many or a size class.

cdr3_aa: CASSLSSPGANVLTF
cdr3_nt: TGCGCCAGCAGCTTGAGCTCACCCGGGGCCAACGTCCTGACTTTC
j_call: TRBJ2-6
d_call: .
v_call: TRBV5-1
clone_size: .

cdr3_aa: CASSLVAGEGTDTQYF
cdr3_nt: TGTGCCAGCAGCTTGGTAGCGGGAGAGGGCACAGATACGCAGTATTTT
j_call: TRBJ2-3
d_call: TRBD2
v_call: TRBV7-6
clone_size: once

cdr3_aa: CASSVAGGRVVNEQFF
cdr3_nt: TGTGCCAGCAGCGTAGCTGGGGGTCGGGTGGTCAATGAGCAGTTCTTC
j_call: TRBJ2-1
d_call: .
v_call: TRBV9
clone_size: once

cdr3_aa: CASGGGRNQPQHF
cdr3_nt: TGTGCCAGCGGGGGTGGCAGAAATCAGCCCCAGCATTTT
j_call: TRBJ1-5
d_call: .
v_call: TRBV27
clone_size: .

cdr3_aa: CASSLFLAGEGGSYEQYF
cdr3_nt: TGCGCCAGCAGCTTGTTCCTAGCAGGAGAGGGGGGTTCCTACGAGCAGTACTTC
j_call: TRBJ2-7
d_call: .
v_call: TRBV5-1
clone_size: .

cdr3_aa: CATSSGRAFYRANPNNQPQHF
cdr3_nt: TGTGCCACCAGCAGTGGAAGGGCCTTCTACCGGGCAAACCCAAACAATCAGCCCCAGCATTTT
j_call: TRBJ1-5
d_call: .
v_call: TRBV15
clone_size: .

cdr3_aa: CASSESSGSFNNEQFF
cdr3_nt: TGTGCCAGCAGCGAATCTAGCGGGAGTTTTAATAATGAGCAGTTCTTC
j_call: TRBJ2-1
d_call: TRBD2
v_call: TRBV14
clone_size: .

cdr3_aa: CASSFSRGRGYEQYF
cdr3_nt: TGTGCCAGCAGCTTCAGTAGGGGGCGTGGGTACGAGCAGTACTTC
j_call: TRBJ2-7
d_call: TRBD1
v_call: TRBV7-2
clone_size: once

cdr3_aa: CASSQPGRNWGYTF
cdr3_nt: TGTGCCAGCAGCCAACCGGGACGGAATTGGGGCTACACCTTC
j_call: TRBJ1-2
d_call: .
v_call: TRBV7-9
clone_size: .

cdr3_aa: CASSDPRKRNTGELFF
cdr3_nt: TGCGCCAGCAGTGACCCACGAAAGCGGAACACCGGGGAGCTGTTTTTT
j_call: TRBJ2-2
d_call: .
v_call: TRBV10-1
clone_size: .